This TCR beta chain was sequenced for a study of CD8+CD57+ T cells in acquired aplastic anemia. Study-wide background: Sorted CD4+ and CD8+ cell DNA averaged about 3 ug.

An expansion of CD8+CD57+ cells by flow cytometry had been shown in patients chosen for sequencing. When blood sampling took place, the patients had received no therapy. TCR beta VDJ and CDR3 were profiled, and genomic DNA was the template. TCRdb re-derived calls from the reads in MiXCR, one entry per CDR3 protein. Of tens of thousands of distinct CDR3 sequences detected, about three quarters appear once; the ten largest clones hold around 80%. The specimen was sorted CD4+, CD8+, or CD8+CD57+ T cells (not recorded which) from PBMCs. The clonotype was recovered from a human donor with aplastic anemia.

The CDR3 DNA is TGCAGCGTTGAAGATCTCGTAGGGAACTATGGCTACACCTTC. Its translation: CSVEDLVGNYGYTF. V is TRBV29-1 and J is TRBJ1-2, with D unclear. This CDR3 has 14 amino acids. Per the germline V gene, CDR1 is SQVTM and CDR2 is ANQGSEA. Trimming removed 0 bases at V and 2 bases at J, with 10 bases between.